The clone carrying this T cell receptor (beta chain) was observed a handful of times. Its antigen is currently unknown. This sample was taken from a study of identical twins. Overall study results and limits: Beta out-of-frame sequences displayed a weaker excess of sharing between twins.

Through template switching, a universal primer site was introduced, and the cDNA contained unique molecular identifiers. One entry per CDR3 protein, called by TCRdb with MiXCR from the 5' RACE reads. The sample yields some 630,000 distinct CDR3 sequences, around 7.4% seen once. The sample was also linked to a second study, of yellow fever vaccine responses in identical twins.

The TCR originated in a young woman in good health. Sequenced material: PBMCs.

The CDR3 reads CASSLTSGGARVETQYF. In DNA form, the CDR3 reads TGCGCCAGCAGCTTGACTAGCGGGGGGGCCAGGGTTGAGACCCAGTACTTC. This chain links TRBV5-1 with TRBJ2-5; TRBD2 matches at 13 bases. There are 17 residues in the CDR3. Germline CDR1 reads SGHRS; CDR2 reads YFSETQ. V was clipped by 1 base and J by 5 bases; unmatched bases: 8. Based on the CDR3 plus reference TRBV5-1 and TRBJ2-5, the full variable domain is KAGVTQTPRYLIKTRGQQVTLSCSPISGHRSVSWYQQTPGQGLQFLFEYFSETQRNKGNFPGRFSGRQFSNSRSEMNVSTLELGDSALYLCASSLTSGGARVETQYFGPGTRLLVL.